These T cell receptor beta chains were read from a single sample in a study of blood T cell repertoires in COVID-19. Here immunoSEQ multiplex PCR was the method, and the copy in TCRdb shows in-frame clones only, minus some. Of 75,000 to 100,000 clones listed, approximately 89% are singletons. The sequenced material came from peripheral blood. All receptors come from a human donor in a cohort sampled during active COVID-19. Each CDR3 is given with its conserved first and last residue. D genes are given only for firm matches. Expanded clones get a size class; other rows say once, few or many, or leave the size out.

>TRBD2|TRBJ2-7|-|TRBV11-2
CASSLLAGESEQYF
TGTGCCAGCAGCTTACTGGCGGGAGAATCCGAGCAGTACTTC
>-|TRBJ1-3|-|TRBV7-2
CASSLFTGSLGNTIYF
TGTGCCAGCAGCTTATTTACAGGGTCATTAGGAAACACCATATATTTT
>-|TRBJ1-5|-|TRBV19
CASSVQGSGNQPQHF
TGTGCCAGTAGTGTACAGGGTTCGGGAAATCAGCCCCAGCATTTT
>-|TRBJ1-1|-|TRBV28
CASRRTVNTEAFF
TGTGCCAGCAGGCGGACAGTTAACACTGAAGCTTTCTTT
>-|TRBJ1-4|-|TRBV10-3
CASSDQTNEKLFF
TGTGCCAGTTCAGATCAAACTAATGAAAAACTGTTTTTT
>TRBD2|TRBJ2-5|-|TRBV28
CASLAGDETQYF
TGTGCCAGTCTAGCGGGAGATGAGACCCAGTACTTC
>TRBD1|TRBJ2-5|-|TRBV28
CASSLTGGRRETQYF
TGTGCCAGCAGTTTGACAGGGGGCCGACGAGAGACCCAGTACTTC
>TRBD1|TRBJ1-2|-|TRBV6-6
CASSYSSTGGGYTF
TGTGCCAGCAGTTACTCGAGTACAGGGGGGGGCTACACCTTC
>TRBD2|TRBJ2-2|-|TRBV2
CASKKGAGDGTGELFF
TGTGCCAGCAAAAAGGGAGCGGGAGACGGGACCGGGGAGCTGTTTTTT
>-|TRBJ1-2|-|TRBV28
CASSPGGHGNYGYTF
TGTGCCAGCAGCCCGGGGGGGCACGGTAACTATGGCTACACCTTC
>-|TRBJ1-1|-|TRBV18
CASSPLSELNTEAFF
TGTGCCAGCTCACCACTATCCGAGCTGAACACTGAAGCTTTCTTT
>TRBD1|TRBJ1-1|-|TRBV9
CASSEQGLNTEAFF
TGTGCCAGCAGCGAACAGGGGTTGAACACTGAAGCTTTCTTT
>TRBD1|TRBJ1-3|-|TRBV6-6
CASRAGQVVGNTIYF
TGTGCCAGCAGAGCCGGACAGGTGGTCGGAAACACCATATATTTT
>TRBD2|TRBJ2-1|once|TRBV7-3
CASSPSPSGLAGGGRSYNEQFF
TGTGCCAGCAGTCCTTCTCCTTCGGGACTAGCGGGAGGTGGCAGGTCCTACAATGAGCAGTTCTTC
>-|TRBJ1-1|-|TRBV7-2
CASSLVAGESNTEAFF
TGTGCCAGCAGCTTAGTGGCGGGGGAGAGTAACACTGAAGCTTTCTTT